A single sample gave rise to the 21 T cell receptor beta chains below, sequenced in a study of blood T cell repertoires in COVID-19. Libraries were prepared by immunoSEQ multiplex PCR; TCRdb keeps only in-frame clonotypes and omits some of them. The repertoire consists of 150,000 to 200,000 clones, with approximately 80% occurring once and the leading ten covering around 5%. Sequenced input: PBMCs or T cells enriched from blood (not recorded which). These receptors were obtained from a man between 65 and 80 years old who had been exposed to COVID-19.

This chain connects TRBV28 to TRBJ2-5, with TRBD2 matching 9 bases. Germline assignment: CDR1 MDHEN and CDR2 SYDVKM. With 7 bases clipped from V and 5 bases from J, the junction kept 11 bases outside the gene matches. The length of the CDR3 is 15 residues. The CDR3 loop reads CASTERGVVRETQYF. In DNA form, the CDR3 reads TGTGCCAGCACAGAGCGGGGGGTAGTTAGGGAGACCCAGTACTTC.

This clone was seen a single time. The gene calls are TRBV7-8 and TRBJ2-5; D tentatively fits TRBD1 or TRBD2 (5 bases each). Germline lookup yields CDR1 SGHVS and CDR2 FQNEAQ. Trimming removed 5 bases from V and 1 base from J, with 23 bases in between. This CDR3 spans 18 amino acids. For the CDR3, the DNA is TGTGCCAGCAGCCGAGAGGGGTTCGGCTGGGCAGGCCAAGAGACCCAGTACTTC. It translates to CASSREGFGWAGQETQYF.

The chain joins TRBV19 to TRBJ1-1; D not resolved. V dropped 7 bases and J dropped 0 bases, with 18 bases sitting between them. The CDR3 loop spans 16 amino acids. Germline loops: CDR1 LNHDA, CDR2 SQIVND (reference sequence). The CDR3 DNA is TGTGCCAGTACGCCTTTATGGAGGAGTTTGAACACTGAAGCTTTCTTT. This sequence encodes CASTPLWRSLNTEAFF. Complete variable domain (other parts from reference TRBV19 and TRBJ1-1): DGGITQSPKYLFRKEGQNVTLSCEQNLNHDAMYWYRQDPGQGLRLIYYSQIVNDFQKGDIAEGYSVSREKKESFPLTVTSAQKNPTAFYLCASTPLWRSLNTEAFFGQGTRLTVV.

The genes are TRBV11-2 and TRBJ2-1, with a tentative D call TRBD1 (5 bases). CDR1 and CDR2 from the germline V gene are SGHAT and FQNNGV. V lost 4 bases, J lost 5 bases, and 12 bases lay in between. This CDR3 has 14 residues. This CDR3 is CASSSFDRNNEQFF. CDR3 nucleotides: TGTGCCAGCAGCTCTTTTGACAGAAACAATGAGCAGTTCTTC.

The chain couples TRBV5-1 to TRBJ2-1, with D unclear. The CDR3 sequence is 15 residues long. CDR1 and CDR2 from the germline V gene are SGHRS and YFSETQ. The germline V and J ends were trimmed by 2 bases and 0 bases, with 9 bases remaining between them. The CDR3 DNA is TGCGCCAGCAGCTTAGTGGGCACCTCCTACAATGAGCAGTTCTTC. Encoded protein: CASSLVGTSYNEQFF.

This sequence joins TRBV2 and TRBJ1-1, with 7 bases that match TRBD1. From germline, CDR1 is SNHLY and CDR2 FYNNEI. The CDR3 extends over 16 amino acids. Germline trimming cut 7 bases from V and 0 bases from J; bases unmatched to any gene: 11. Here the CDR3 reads CASTPEGQVLNTEAFF. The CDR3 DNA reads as TGTGCCAGCACTCCTGAAGGACAGGTACTGAACACTGAAGCTTTCTTT.

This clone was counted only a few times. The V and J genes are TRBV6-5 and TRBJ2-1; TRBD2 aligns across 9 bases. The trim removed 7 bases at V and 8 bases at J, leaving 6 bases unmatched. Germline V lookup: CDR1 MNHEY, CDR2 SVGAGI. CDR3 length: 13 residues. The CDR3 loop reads CASTRGRADEQFF. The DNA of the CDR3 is TGTGCCAGCACTCGCGGGAGGGCCGATGAGCAGTTCTTC.

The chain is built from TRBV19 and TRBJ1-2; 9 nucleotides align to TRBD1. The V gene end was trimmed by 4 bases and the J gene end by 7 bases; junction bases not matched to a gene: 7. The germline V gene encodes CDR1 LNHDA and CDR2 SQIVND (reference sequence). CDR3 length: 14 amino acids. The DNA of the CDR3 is TGTGCCAGTAGTACCGGACAGGGGATACGTGGCTACACCTTC. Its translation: CASSTGQGIRGYTF.

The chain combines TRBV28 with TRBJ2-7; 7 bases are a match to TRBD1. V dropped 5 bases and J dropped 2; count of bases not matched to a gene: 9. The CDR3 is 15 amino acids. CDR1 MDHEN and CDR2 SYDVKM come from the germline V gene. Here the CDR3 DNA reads TGTGCCAGCAGTGGACGACAGGGACCCCCCTACGAGCAGTACTTC. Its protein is CASSGRQGPPYEQYF.

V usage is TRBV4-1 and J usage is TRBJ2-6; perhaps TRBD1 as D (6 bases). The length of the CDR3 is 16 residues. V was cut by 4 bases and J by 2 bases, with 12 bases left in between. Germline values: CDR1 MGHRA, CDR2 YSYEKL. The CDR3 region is CASSPRDITGANVLTF. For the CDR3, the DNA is TGCGCCAGCAGCCCGAGGGACATAACTGGGGCCAACGTCCTGACTTTC.

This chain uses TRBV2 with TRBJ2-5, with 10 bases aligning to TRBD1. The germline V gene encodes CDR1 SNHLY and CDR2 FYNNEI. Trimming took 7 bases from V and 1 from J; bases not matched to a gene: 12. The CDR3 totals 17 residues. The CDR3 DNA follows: TGTGCCAGCACCTTGGACAGGGGGGTAAGAGGCCAAGAGACCCAGTACTTC. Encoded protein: CASTLDRGVRGQETQYF. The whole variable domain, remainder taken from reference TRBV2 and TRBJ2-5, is EPEVTQTPSHQVTQMGQEVILRCVPISNHLYFYWYRQILGQKVEFLVSFYNNEISEKSEIFDDQFSVERPDGSNFTLKIRSTKLEDSAMYFCASTLDRGVRGQETQYFGPGTRLLVL.

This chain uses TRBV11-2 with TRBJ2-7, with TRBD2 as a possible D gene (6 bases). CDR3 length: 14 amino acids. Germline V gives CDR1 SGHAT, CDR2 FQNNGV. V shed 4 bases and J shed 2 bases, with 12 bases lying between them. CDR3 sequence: CASSSGVGAYEQYF. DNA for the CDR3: TGTGCCAGCAGCTCGGGGGTGGGGGCCTACGAGCAGTACTTC.

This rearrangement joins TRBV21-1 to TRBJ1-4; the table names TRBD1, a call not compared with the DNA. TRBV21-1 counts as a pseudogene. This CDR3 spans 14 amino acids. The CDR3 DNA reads TGTGCCAGTCTCCGGGACAGGGGAAATGAAAAACTGTTTTTT. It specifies CASLRDRGNEKLFF.

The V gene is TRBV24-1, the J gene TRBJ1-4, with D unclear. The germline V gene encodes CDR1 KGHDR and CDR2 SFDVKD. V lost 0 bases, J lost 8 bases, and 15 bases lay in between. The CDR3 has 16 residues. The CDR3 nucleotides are TGTGCCACCAGTGATTTGCCCCCTACCTCGGGGGAAAAACTGTTTTTT. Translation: CATSDLPPTSGEKLFF.

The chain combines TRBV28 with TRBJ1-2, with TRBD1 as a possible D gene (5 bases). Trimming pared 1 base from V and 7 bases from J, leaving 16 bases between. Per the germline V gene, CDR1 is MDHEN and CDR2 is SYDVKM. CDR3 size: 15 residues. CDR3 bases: TGTGCCAGCAGTTTATCGGTCAGGGAAGTAAGTGGCTACACCTTC. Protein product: CASSLSVREVSGYTF.

CDR3 protein: CATWTGSYEQYF. The DNA of the CDR3 is TGTGCCACCTGGACAGGAAGCTACGAGCAGTACTTC. The chain links TRBV28 to TRBJ2-7; TRBD1 matches at 7 bases. The V and J ends lost 10 bases and 3 bases, in that order; junction bases with no gene match: 6. The CDR3 spans 12 residues. Germline assignment: CDR1 MDHEN and CDR2 SYDVKM.

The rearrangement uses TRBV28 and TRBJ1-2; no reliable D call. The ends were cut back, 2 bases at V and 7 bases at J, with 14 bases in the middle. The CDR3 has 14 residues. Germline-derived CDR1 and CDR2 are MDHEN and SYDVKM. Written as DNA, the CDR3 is TGTGCCAGCAGTTTAAGGTCCACAGCAAGTGGCTACACCTTC. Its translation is CASSLRSTASGYTF.

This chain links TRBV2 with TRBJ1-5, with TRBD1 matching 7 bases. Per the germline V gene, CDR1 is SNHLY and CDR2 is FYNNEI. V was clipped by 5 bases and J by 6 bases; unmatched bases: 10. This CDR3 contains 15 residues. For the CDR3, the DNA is TGTGCCAGCAGTCCGAGACAGGGAGGTGGTCAGCCCCAGCATTTT. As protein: CASSPRQGGGQPQHF.

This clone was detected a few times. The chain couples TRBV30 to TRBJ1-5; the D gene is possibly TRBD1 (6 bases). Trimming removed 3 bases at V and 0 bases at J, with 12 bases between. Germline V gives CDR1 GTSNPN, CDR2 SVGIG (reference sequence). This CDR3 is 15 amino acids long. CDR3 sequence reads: CAWSHLGGSNQPQHF. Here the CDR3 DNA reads TGTGCCTGGAGCCATCTAGGGGGTAGCAATCAGCCCCAGCATTTT.

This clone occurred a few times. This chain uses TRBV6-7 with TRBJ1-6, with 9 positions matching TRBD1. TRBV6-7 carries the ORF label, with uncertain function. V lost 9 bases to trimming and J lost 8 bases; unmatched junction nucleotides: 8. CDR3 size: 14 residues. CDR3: CARGGDREDSPLHF. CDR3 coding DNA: TGTGCCAGGGGAGGGGACAGGGAGGATTCACCCCTCCACTTT.

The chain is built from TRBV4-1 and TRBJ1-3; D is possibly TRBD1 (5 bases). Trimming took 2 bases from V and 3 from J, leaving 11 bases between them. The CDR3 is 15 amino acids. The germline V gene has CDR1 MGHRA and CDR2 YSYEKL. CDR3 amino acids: CASSQQGTYGNTIYF. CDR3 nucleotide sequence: TGCGCCAGCAGCCAACAGGGAACTTATGGAAACACCATATATTTT.